The present entry profiles one TCR beta chain with its context. This sample is part of a study of cytomegalovirus exposure and HLA in healthy donors. This PCR relied on a set of 60 Vbeta primers and 13 Jbeta primers. Generated by immunoSEQ multiplex PCR, the TCRdb table keeps only in-frame clones and is missing some. This sample's clone table lists around 80,000 clones. Donors were ostensibly healthy at sampling, although undocumented immune exposures were probable. The receptor was derived from a man aged 40-50 years in good health and CMV-seronegative. The sample taken for sequencing was PBMCs.

CDR3: CASSSPDRAFNEKLFF. CDR3 sequence (DNA): TGTGCCAGCAGTTCCCCTGACAGGGCCTTCAATGAAAAACTGTTTTTT. The rearrangement uses TRBV28 and TRBJ1-4, with TRBD1 identical over 7 bases. Trimming removed 4 bases from V and 5 bases from J; junction bases left unmatched: 10. The CDR3 is 16 residues long. Germline V gene lookup returns CDR1 MDHEN and CDR2 SYDVKM.